This T cell receptor (beta chain) comes out of a study of CD8+ T cells in alopecia areata. RNA was extracted and reverse transcribed into cDNA as the sequencing template. Data came from immunoSEQ multiplex PCR; TCRdb stores just in-frame clones and leaves some out. There are roughly 260,000 clones in the sample, none observed a single time. This clone was seen only a few times. The antigen is not known. Gene names follow the mouse nomenclature. The CDR3 is cut off 4 residues early in the read; its end comes from the germline J gene. The sorting of pooled cutaneous lymph node cells relied on CD4, CD8alpha, NKG2D, NKG2ACE and other markers. The CDR3 has 14 amino acids. The germline CDR1 and CDR2 sequences are NNHDY and SYVADS. The junction had 2 bases not matched to a gene; V was cut back by 2 bases and J by 5 bases. Study results and limitations: Clonality in lesional scalp, especially alopecia totalis/universalis, exceeded that of normal scalp.

The sample taken for sequencing was CD4+ T cells sorted from a lymph node. The chain combines TRBV13-3 with TRBJ2-1, with 9 bases fitting TRBD2. This receptor was taken from a C3H/HeJ mouse with alopecia areata. The strain bears MHC haplotype H2-k. CDR3 DNA (partial): TGTGCCAGCAGTGACGACTGGGGGAATGCT. Translating gives CASSDDWGNA. The whole CDR3 is CASSDDWGNAEQFF.